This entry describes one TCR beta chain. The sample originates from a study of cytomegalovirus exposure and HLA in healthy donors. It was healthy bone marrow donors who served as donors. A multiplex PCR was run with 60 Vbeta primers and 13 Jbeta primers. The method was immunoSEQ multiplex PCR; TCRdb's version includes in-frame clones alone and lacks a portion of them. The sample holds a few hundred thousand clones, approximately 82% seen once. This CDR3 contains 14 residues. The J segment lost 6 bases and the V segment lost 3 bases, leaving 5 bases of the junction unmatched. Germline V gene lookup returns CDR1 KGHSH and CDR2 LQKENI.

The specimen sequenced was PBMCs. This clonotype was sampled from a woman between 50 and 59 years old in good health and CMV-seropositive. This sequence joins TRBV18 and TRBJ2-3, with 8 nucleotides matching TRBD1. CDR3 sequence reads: CASSPPGGPDTQYF. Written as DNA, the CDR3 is TGTGCCAGCTCACCCCCAGGGGGCCCCGATACGCAGTATTTT.